This TCR beta chain was sequenced for a study of tumor-infiltrating lymphocytes in primary liver carcinoma. Study-wide background: Tumors were stage T1-T3 N0M0, about 4 to 11 cm across.

Researchers generated TCR beta cDNA from about 450 ng of total RNA, relying on a constant-region primer. Slightly modified ARM-PCR with three nested multiplex PCR rounds yielded TCR beta libraries. Forward primers for TRBV1-TRBV30 and a C-beta reverse primer served the first two PCR rounds, at around 11 cycles each. TCRdb reanalysed the multiplex PCR reads using MiXCR and keeps one entry per CDR3 protein. This repertoire shows tens of thousands of distinct CDR3 sequences, around 77% found once; its top ten account for about 40%. Germline V gene sequence: CDR1 MNHEY, CDR2 SVGEGT. Trimming removed 2 bases at V and 0 bases at J, with 2 bases between. CDR3 length: 12 amino acids. Judged by abundance, this clonotype is medium-sized (0.01 to 0.1%). Its antigen remains unidentified. Study-wide results and limits: Blood fell significantly below tumors in its top-250-clone fraction (p = 0.039).

Joint extraction of RNA and DNA used about 17-32 mg of bulk tissue that was unsorted. The genes are TRBV6-2 or TRBV6-3 and TRBJ2-7; no firm D call. Material: liver tumor tissue from sampling region 4. Subset in this sample: tumor region T4, right-lateral pole. The receptor was derived from a woman aged 25 to 39 with primary liver carcinoma and hepatitis B virus infection. The CDR3 is CASSYASYEQYF. CDR3 in DNA: TGTGCCAGCAGTTACGCCTCCTACGAGCAGTACTTC.